This T cell receptor beta chain originates from a study of shared clonotypes between healthy human individuals. About the research overall: CD4 naive and memory got three plates each, CD8 naive two, CD8 memory one. The study's findings and limits: Memory subsets generally showed lower estimated richness than naive subsets.

Assay used: immunoSEQ multiplex PCR; TCRdb lists only in-frame clones, some missing. The sample records around 2,000,000 clones, roughly 96% being singletons. This clone was detected only a few times. Its antigen remains unknown. Donors included only healthy HIV-negative adults lacking recent acute infections or vaccinations. Partitioning of CD4+ cells yielded a CD45RA+ naive subset and a CD45RA-negative memory subset. There are 14 residues in the CDR3. The trim removed 5 bases at V and 4 bases at J, leaving 6 bases unmatched. Germline V gives CDR1 SGHNT, CDR2 YENEEA. Sequencing was performed on naive CD4+ T cells sorted from blood. Subset denoted: CD45RA+ positively selected. The origin of this receptor is a man younger than 30 in good health. The J gene is TRBJ2-7, the V gene TRBV11-3, with TRBD1 identical over 9 bases. The CDR3 sequence: CASSIGTGPYEQYF. The CDR3 coding sequence is TGTGCCAGCAGCATCGGGACAGGGCCGTACGAGCAGTACTTC.